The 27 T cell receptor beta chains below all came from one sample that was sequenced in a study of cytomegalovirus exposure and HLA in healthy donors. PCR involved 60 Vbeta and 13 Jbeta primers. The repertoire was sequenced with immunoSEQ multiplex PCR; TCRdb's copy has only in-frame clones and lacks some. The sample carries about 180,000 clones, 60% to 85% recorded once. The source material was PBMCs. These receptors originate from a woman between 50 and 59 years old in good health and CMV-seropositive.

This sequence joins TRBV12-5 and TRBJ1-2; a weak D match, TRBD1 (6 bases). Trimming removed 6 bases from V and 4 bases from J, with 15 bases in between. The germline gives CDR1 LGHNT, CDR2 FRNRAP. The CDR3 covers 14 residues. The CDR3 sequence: CASGPTGRGYGYTF. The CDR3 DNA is TGTGCTAGTGGCCCGACAGGTAGAGGCTATGGCTACACCTTC. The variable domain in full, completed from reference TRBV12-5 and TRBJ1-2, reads DARVTQTPRHKVTEMGQEVTMRCQPILGHNTVFWYRQTMMQGLELLAYFRNRAPLDDSGMPKDRFSAEMPDATLATLKIQPSEPRDSAVYFCASGPTGRGYGYTFGSGTRLTVV.

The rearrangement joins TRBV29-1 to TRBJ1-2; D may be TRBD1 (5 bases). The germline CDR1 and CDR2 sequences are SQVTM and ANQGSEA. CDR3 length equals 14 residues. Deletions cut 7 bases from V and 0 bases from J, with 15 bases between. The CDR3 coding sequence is TGCAGCGCCCCCAGCGGGGCCACTAACTATGGCTACACCTTC. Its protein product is CSAPSGATNYGYTF.

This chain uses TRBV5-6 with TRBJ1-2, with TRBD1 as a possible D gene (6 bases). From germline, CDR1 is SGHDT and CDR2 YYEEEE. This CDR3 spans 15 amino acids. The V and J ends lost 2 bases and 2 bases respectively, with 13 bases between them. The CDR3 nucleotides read TGTGCCAGCAGCTTATACAGGGTGCCGAACTATGGCTACACCTTC. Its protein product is CASSLYRVPNYGYTF.

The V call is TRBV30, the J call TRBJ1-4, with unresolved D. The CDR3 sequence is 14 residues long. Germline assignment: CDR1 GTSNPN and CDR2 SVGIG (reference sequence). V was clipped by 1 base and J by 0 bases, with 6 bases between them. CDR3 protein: CAWSGPATNEKLFF. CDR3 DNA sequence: TGTGCCTGGAGTGGTCCCGCAACTAATGAAAAACTGTTTTTT.

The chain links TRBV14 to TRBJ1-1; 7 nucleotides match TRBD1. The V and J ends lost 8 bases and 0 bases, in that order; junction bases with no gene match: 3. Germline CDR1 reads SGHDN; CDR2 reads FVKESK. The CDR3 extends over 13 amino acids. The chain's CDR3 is CASATGLNTEAFF. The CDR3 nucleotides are TGTGCCAGCGCGACAGGGTTGAACACTGAAGCTTTCTTT.

The CDR3: CASSTGTGLEQYF. The CDR3 bases are TGTGCCAGCAGCACCGGGACAGGGCTCGAGCAGTACTTC. J is TRBJ2-5 and V is TRBV5-4; 9 nucleotides agree with TRBD1. Matching the DNA end better, TRBJ2-7 makes the J call doubtful. The CDR3 runs 13 residues. The germline V gene has CDR1 SGHNT and CDR2 YYREEE (reference sequence).

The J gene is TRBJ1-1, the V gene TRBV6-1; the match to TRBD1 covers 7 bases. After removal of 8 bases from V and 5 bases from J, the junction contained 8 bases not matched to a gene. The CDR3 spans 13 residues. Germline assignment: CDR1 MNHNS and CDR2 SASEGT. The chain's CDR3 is CASLSTGWTEAFF. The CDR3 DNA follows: TGTGCCAGCCTCTCGACAGGGTGGACTGAAGCTTTCTTT.

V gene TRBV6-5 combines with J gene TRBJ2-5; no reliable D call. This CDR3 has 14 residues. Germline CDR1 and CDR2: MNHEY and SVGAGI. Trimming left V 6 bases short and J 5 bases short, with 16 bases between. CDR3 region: CASRVDGLRETQYF. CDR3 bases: TGTGCCAGCAGGGTAGACGGCCTGAGGGAGACCCAGTACTTC.

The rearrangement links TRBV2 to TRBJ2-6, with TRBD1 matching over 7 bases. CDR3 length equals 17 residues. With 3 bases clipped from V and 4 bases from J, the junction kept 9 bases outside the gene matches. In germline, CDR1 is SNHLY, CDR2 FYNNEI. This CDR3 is CASSEGTAVSGANVLTF. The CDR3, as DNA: TGTGCCAGCAGTGAGGGGACAGCGGTCTCCGGGGCCAACGTCCTGACTTTC.

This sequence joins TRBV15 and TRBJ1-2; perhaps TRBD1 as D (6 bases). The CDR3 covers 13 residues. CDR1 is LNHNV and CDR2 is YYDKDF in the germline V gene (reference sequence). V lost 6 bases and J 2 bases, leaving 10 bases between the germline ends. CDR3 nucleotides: TGTGCCACCAGTCCGGGACAAAACTATGGCTACACCTTC. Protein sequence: CATSPGQNYGYTF.

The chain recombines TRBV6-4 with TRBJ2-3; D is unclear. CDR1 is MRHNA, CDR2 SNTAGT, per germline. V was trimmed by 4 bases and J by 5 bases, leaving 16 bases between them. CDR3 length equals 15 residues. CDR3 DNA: TGTGCCAGCAGTGTGGATCCCGCGCAGGTAGATACGCAGTATTTT. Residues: CASSVDPAQVDTQYF.

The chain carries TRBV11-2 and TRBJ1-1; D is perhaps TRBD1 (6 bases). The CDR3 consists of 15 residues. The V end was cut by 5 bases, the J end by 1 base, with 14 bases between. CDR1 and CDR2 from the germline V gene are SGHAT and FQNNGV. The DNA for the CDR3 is TGTGCCAGCAGCCCTAGGGGGGGTGGGAACACTGAAGCTTTCTTT. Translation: CASSPRGGGNTEAFF.

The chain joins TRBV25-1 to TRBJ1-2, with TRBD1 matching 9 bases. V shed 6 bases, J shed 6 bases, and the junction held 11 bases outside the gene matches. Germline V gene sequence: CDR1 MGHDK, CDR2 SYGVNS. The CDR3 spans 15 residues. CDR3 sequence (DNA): TGTGCCAGCAGCGCCCCGGGACAGGGTATAAATGGCTACACCTTC. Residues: CASSAPGQGINGYTF.

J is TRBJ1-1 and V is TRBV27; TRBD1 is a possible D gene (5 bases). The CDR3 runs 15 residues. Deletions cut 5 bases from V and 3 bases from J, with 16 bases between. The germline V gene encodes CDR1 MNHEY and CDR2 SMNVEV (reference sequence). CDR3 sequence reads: CASSPHRRGDTEAFF. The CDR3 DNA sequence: TGTGCCAGCAGTCCACACAGGCGGGGGGACACTGAAGCTTTCTTT.

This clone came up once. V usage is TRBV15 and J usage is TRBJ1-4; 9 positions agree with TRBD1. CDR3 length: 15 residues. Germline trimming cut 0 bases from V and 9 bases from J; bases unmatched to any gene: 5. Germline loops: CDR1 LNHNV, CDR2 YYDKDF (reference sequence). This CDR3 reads CATSRDDRGSQKLFF. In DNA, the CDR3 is TGTGCCACCAGCAGAGACGACAGGGGGTCGCAAAAACTGTTTTTT.

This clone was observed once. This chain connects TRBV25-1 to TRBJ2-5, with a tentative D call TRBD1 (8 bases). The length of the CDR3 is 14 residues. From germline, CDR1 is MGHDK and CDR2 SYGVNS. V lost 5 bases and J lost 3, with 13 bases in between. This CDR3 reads CASSITGGEETQYF. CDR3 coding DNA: TGTGCCAGCAGTATCACAGGGGGGGAAGAGACCCAGTACTTC. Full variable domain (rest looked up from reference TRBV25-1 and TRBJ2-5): EADIYQTPRYLVIGTGKKITLECSQTMGHDKMYWYQQDPGMELHLIHYSYGVNSTEKGDLSSESTVSRIRTEHFPLTLESARPSHTSQYLCASSITGGEETQYFGPGTRLLVL.

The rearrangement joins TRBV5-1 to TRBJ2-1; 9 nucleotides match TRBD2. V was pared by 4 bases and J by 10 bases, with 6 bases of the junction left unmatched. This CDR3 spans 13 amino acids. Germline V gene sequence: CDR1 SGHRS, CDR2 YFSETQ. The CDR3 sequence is CASSAGLAGEQFF. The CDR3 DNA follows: TGCGCCAGCAGCGCGGGACTAGCTGGCGAGCAGTTCTTC. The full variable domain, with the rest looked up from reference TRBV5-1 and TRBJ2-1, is KAGVTQTPRYLIKTRGQQVTLSCSPISGHRSVSWYQQTPGQGLQFLFEYFSETQRNKGNFPGRFSGRQFSNSRSEMNVSTLELGDSALYLCASSAGLAGEQFFGPGTRLTVL.

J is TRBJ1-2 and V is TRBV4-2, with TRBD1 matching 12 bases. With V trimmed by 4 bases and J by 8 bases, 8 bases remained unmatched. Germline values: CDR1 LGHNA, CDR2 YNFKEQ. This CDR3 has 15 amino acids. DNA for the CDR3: TGTGCCAGCAGCCCTCTGGGACAGGGGGCAGGAGGCTACACCTTC. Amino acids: CASSPLGQGAGGYTF.

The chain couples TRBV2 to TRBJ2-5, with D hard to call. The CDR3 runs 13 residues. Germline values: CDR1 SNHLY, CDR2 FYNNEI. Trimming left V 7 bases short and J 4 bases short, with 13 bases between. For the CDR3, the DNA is TGTGCCAGCAACGAGGCAGTAGTAGAGACCCAGTACTTC. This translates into CASNEAVVETQYF.

This chain's CDR3 is CASSFSQGATYEQYF. The CDR3 DNA is TGCGCCAGCAGCTTTAGTCAGGGGGCTACCTACGAGCAGTACTTC. The chain carries TRBV5-1 and TRBJ2-7; 8 nucleotides match TRBD1. The germline gives CDR1 SGHRS, CDR2 YFSETQ. This CDR3 contains 15 residues. Germline trimming cut 2 bases from V and 2 bases from J; bases unmatched to any gene: 6.

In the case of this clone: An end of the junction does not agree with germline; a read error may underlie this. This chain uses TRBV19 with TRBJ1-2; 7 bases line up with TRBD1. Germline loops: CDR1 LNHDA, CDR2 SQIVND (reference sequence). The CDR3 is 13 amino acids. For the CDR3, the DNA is TGTGCCAGTAGCATAGCAGGGGGATATGGCTACACCTTC. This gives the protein CASSIAGGYGYTF.

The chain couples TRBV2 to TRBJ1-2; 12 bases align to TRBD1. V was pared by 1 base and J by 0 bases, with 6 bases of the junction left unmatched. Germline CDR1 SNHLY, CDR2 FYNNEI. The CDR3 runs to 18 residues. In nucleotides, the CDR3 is TGTGCCAGCAGTGAAGTGGGGACAGGGGGCAAAACTAACTATGGCTACACCTTC. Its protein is CASSEVGTGGKTNYGYTF.

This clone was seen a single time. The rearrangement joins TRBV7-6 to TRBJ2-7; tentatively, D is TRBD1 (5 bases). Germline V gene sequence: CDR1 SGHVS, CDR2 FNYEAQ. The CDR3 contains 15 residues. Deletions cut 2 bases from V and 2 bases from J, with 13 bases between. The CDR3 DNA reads TGTGCCAGCAGCTTAAGAGGTTCAGGGCCCTACGAGCAGTACTTC. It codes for CASSLRGSGPYEQYF.

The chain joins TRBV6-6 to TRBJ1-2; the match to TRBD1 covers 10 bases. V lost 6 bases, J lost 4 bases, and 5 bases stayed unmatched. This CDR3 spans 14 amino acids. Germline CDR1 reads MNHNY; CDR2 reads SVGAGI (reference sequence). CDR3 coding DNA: TGTGCCAGCAGCCCGTGGACAGGGGGCTATGGCTACACCTTC. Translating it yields CASSPWTGGYGYTF.

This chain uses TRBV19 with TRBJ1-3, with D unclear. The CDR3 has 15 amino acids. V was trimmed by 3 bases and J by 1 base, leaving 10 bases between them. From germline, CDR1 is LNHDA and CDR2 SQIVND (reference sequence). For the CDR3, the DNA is TGTGCCAGTAGTATCTCAGCTAGATCTGGAAACACCATATATTTT. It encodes CASSISARSGNTIYF.

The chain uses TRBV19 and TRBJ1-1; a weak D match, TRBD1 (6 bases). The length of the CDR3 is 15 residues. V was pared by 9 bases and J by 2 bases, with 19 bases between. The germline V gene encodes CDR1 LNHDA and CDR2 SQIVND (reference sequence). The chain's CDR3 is CASSGFGRGNTEAFF. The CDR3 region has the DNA TGTGCCAGCAGTGGGTTTGGCAGGGGAAACACTGAAGCTTTCTTT.

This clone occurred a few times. CDR3 protein: CASSLASGGAGASQYF. In nucleotides, the CDR3 is TGCGCCAGCAGCTTGGCTAGCGGGGGGGCCGGGGCCAGTCAGTACTTC. This chain connects TRBV5-1 to TRBJ2-4, with 12 bases matching TRBD2. V trimming: 0 bases; J trimming: 12 bases; junction bases outside the gene matches: 10. In germline, CDR1 is SGHRS, CDR2 YFSETQ. CDR3 length: 16 amino acids.